This record concerns one TCR beta chain sequence. The CDR3 consists of 12 residues. Between the trimmed V and J ends, which lost 7 bases and 10 bases, there was a span of 19 bases. The germline V gene has CDR1 SQVTM and CDR2 ANQGSEA. Authors' data handling: Reference gene primer amplification in the assay estimated nucleated cell counts. This table comes from immunoSEQ multiplex PCR, and its TCRdb copy is limited to in-frame clones, with some not included. The V and J calls and clone size were taken over from that table, and D and trimming were inferred from the DNA. The top ten clones hold more than 9.5% of a sample with approximately 270,000 clones, 70% to 90% of them seen once. This entry comes from a study of blood T cell repertoires in COVID-19. Across the whole study: COVID-19 samples, acute and convalescent, were from the United States, Italy and Spain. T cells, B-cell-depleted T cells, or PBMCs supplied cDNA or gDNA.

The V and J genes are TRBV29-1 and TRBJ1-1, with D tentatively TRBD1 (5 bases). The material sequenced was peripheral blood. The receptor was derived from a woman between 70 and 85 years old with acute or convalescent COVID-19. In nucleotides, the CDR3 is TGCAGCGCCCCTCGGGGGGACCTGGCAGCTTTCTTT. Amino acid sequence: CSAPRGDLAAFF.